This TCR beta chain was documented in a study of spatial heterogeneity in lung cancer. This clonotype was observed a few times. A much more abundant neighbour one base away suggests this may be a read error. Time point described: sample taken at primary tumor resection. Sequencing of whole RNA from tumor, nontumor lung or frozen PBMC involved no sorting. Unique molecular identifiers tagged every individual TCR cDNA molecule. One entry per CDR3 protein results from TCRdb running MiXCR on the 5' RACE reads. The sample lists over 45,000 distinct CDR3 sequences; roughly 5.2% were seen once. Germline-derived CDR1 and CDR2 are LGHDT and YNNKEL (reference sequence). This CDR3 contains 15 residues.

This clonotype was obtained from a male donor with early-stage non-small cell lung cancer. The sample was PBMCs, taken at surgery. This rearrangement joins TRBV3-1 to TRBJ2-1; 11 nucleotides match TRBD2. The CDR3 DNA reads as TGTGCCAGCAGCCCCGTACTAGCGGGAGACAATGTGCAGTTCTTC. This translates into CASSPVLAGDNVQFF.